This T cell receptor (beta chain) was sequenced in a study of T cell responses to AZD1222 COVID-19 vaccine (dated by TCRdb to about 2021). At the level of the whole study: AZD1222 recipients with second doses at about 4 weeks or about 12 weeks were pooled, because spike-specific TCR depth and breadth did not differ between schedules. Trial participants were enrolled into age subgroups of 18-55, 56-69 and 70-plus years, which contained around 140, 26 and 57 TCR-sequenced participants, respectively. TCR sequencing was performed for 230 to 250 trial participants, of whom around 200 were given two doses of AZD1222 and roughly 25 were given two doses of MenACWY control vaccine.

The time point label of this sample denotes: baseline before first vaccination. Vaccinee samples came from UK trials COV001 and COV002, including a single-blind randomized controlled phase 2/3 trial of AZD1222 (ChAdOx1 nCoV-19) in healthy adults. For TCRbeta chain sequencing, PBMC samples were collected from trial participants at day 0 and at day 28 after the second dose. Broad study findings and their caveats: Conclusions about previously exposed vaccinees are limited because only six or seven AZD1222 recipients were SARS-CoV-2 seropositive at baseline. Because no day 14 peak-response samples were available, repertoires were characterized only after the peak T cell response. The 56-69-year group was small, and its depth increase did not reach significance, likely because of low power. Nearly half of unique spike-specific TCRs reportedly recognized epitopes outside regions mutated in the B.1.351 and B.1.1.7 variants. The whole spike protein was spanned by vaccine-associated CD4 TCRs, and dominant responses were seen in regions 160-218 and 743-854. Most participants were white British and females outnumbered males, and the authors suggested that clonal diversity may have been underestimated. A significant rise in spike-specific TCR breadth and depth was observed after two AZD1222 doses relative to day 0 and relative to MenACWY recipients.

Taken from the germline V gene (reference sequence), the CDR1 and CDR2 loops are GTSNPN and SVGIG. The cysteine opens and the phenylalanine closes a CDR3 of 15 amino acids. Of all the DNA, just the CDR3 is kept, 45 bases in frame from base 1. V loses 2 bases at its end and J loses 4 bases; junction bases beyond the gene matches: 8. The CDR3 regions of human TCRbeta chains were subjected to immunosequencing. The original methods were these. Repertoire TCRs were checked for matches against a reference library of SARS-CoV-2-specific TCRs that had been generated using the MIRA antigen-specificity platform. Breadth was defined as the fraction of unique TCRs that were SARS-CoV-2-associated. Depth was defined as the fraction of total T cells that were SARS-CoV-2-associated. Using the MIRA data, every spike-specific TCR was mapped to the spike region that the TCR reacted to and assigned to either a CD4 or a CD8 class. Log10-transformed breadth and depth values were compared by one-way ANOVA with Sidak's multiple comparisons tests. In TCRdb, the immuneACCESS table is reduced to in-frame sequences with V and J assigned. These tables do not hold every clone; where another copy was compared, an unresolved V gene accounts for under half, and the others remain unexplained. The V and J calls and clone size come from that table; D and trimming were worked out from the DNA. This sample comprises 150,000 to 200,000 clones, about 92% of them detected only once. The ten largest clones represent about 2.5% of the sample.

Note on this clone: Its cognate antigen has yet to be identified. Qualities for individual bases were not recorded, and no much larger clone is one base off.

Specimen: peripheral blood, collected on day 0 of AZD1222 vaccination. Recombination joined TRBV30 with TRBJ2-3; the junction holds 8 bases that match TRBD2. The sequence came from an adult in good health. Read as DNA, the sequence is TGTGCCTGGAGTTCGGGGGGGGGTTCAGCAGATACGCAGTATTTT. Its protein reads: CAWSSGGGSADTQYF.